Given below is one TCR beta chain in context. Antigen unknown. A modified ARM-PCR protocol with three rounds of nested PCR amplified TCRbeta. MiXCR, run by TCRdb on the multiplex PCR reads, gives a single entry per CDR3 protein. The sample includes tens of thousands of distinct CDR3 sequences, roughly 80% seen only once; the top ten take about 47%. These data originate in a study of tumor and adjacent non-tumor tissue in lung cancer. Points from the study as a whole: TCR diversity was significantly greater in tumor than normal lung tissue.

No cell sorting was done before RNA was extracted from the tissue. Distant lung tissue was collected more than 3 cm away from the tumor edge. CDR1 is SQVTM, CDR2 ANQGSEA, per germline. The CDR3 spans 12 residues. Trimming cost V 4 bases and J 6 bases; bases outside gene matches: 0. The sequencing sample was made of distant non-tumor lung tissue. V and J are TRBV29-1 and TRBJ2-2; TRBD1 aligns across 9 bases. The origin of this receptor is a man aged 55 to 70 with non-small cell lung cancer. CDR3 DNA sequence: TGCAGCGTTGGACAGGGGGCCGGGGAGCTGTTTTTT. It is translated as CSVGQGAGELFF.